The 28 T cell receptor beta chains below come from one sample, sequenced in a study of blood T cell repertoires in COVID-19. Only in-frame clones appear in the TCRdb table, and some are missing; sequencing was by immunoSEQ multiplex PCR. The repertoire consists of roughly 250,000 clones, with about nine tenths occurring once and the leading ten covering over 1%. The sample consisted of PBMCs or T cells enriched from blood (not recorded which). The receptors originated from a woman between 40 and 55 years old with acute COVID-19.

V usage is TRBV29-1 and J usage is TRBJ2-3; D may be TRBD2 (5 bases). Germline CDR1 is SQVTM and CDR2 is ANQGSEA. Trimming shortened V by 3 bases and J by 1 base, and 11 bases separated the two germline ends. CDR3 length equals 14 residues. CDR3 sequence reads: CSVEEARGTDTQYF. The CDR3 coding sequence is TGCAGCGTTGAGGAAGCGCGGGGCACAGATACGCAGTATTTT.

This clone was found once. V usage is TRBV18 and J usage is TRBJ1-3; D may be TRBD1 (6 bases). The germline V and J ends were trimmed by 3 bases and 0 bases, with 12 bases remaining between them. This CDR3 region has 16 residues. The germline CDR1 and CDR2 sequences are KGHSH and LQKENI. CDR3 sequence (DNA): TGTGCCAGCTCACCCCGGGGACAAGGCTCTGGAAACACCATATATTTT. It translates to CASSPRGQGSGNTIYF.

V and J are TRBV6-5 and TRBJ2-5; D is unclear. Trimming removed 9 bases at V and 4 bases at J, with 15 bases between. The germline CDR1 and CDR2 sequences are MNHEY and SVGAGI. CDR3 length: 13 residues. CDR3 loop: CASRTPNVETQYF. For the CDR3, the DNA is TGTGCCAGTCGTACACCCAATGTAGAGACCCAGTACTTC.

This clone was seen a handful of times. V gene TRBV27 combines with J gene TRBJ1-6; TRBD1 might be the D (5 bases). V was trimmed by 5 bases and J by 12 bases, leaving 14 bases between them. The CDR3 is made up of 13 amino acids. Germline V gene lookup returns CDR1 MNHEY and CDR2 SMNVEV (reference sequence). CDR3 DNA: TGTGCCAGCAGTACCCCGGTAAGGGGACCCCTCCACTTT. Its protein product is CASSTPVRGPLHF.

The chain has TRBV10-2 and TRBJ1-2; 12 bases map to TRBD1. From germline, CDR1 is WSHSY and CDR2 SAAADI. The CDR3 loop spans 16 amino acids. The junction had 11 bases not matched to a gene; V was cut back by 4 bases and J by 8 bases. The CDR3 spells CASSGKFRDRGRGYTF. CDR3 coding DNA: TGCGCCAGCAGTGGAAAATTCCGGGACAGGGGGCGAGGCTACACCTTC.

The genes are TRBV11-3 and TRBJ1-1; D is unclear. V was trimmed by 0 bases and J by 1 base, leaving 6 bases between them. This CDR3 region has 14 residues. Germline CDR1 is SGHNT and CDR2 is YENEEA. For the CDR3, the DNA is TGTGCCAGCAGCTTAGAACCGCGGAACACTGAAGCTTTCTTT. Translated, it gives CASSLEPRNTEAFF.

V gene TRBV2 combines with J gene TRBJ1-1, with D unresolved. The CDR3 extends over 14 amino acids. Trimming stripped 5 bases from V and 5 bases from J, with 15 bases between. Germline V gene data show CDR1 as SNHLY and CDR2 as FYNNEI. The CDR3 DNA is TGTGCCAGCAGTACTACGACGGGTGGGACTGAAGCTTTCTTT. Amino acids: CASSTTTGGTEAFF.

The genes are TRBV6-5 and TRBJ1-2; TRBD1 aligns across 7 bases. CDR1 and CDR2 from the germline V gene are MNHEY and SVGAGI. V lost 5 bases, J lost 7 bases, and 7 bases stayed unmatched. The CDR3 loop spans 13 amino acids. CDR3 in DNA: TGTGCCAGCAGTCAACAGGGGAGCGGTGGCTACACCTTC. Translation: CASSQQGSGGYTF.

This clone was observed a single time. The rearrangement joins TRBV5-1 to TRBJ2-5; 9 nucleotides match TRBD1. CDR3 length: 16 amino acids. With 2 bases clipped from V and 8 bases from J, the junction kept 13 bases outside the gene matches. Germline V CDR1 and CDR2: SGHRS, YFSETQ. The CDR3 loop is CASSFLARDREGTQYF. The DNA of the CDR3 is TGCGCCAGCAGCTTTCTCGCCCGGGACAGGGAGGGTACCCAGTACTTC. The complete variable domain, with remaining parts taken from reference TRBV5-1 and TRBJ2-5, reads KAGVTQTPRYLIKTRGQQVTLSCSPISGHRSVSWYQQTPGQGLQFLFEYFSETQRNKGNFPGRFSGRQFSNSRSEMNVSTLELGDSALYLCASSFLARDREGTQYFGPGTRLLVL.

Remarks on this clone: The DNA is omitted, as the CDR3 cannot be located on it reliably, and the CDR3 follows TCRdb's listing. The V call is TRBV6-5, the J call TRBJ1-2. The CDR3 region is 12 residues in length, termini included. The germline CDR1 and CDR2 sequences are MNHEY and SVGAGI. CDR3 protein: CASLNFWGEGTF.

This clone came up once. The rearrangement joins TRBV9 to TRBJ2-5; 9 nucleotides line up with TRBD1. After removal of 2 bases from V and 5 bases from J, the junction contained 10 bases not matched to a gene. There are 16 residues in the CDR3. Germline V gene data show CDR1 as SGDLS and CDR2 as YYNGEE. For the CDR3, the DNA is TGTGCCAGCAGCGTCAGTCTGGACAGGGGTCCCGAGACCCAGTACTTC. Amino acids: CASSVSLDRGPETQYF.

V is TRBV18 and J is TRBJ1-1; 7 nucleotides agree with TRBD1. Germline CDR1 is KGHSH and CDR2 is LQKENI. V shed 4 bases and J 0 bases; nucleotides not matched to a gene: 8. There are 16 residues in the CDR3. The CDR3 DNA is TGTGCCAGCTCACTCTCCTGGGGGACAGTGAACACTGAAGCTTTCTTT. This sequence encodes CASSLSWGTVNTEAFF.

This clone has just a few counts. This rearrangement joins TRBV28 to TRBJ2-3, with TRBD1 matching over 7 bases. Germline CDR1 is MDHEN and CDR2 is SYDVKM. This CDR3 has 14 amino acids. Losses at the gene ends were 8 bases for V and 3 bases for J; bases not matched to a gene: 8. In DNA form, the CDR3 reads TGTGCCAGCGTAAGGGGGCTAGGAACAGATACGCAGTATTTT. Encoded protein: CASVRGLGTDTQYF.

The chain joins TRBV5-6 to TRBJ1-3, with 7 bases fitting TRBD1. CDR3 length: 15 residues. Trimming at V came to 4 bases and at J to 5 bases, leaving 9 bases not matched to a gene. The V gene's germline CDR1 is SGHDT and CDR2 YYEEEE. CDR3 in amino acids: CASSREGTVRNTIYF. The CDR3 coding sequence is TGTGCCAGCAGCAGGGAAGGGACAGTAAGAAACACCATATATTTT.

V usage is TRBV10-3 and J usage is TRBJ2-3; 10 bases align to TRBD2. The V segment lost 5 bases and the J segment 3 bases; nucleotides outside the gene matches: 5. The length of the CDR3 is 15 residues. The germline CDR1 and CDR2 sequences are ENHRY and SYGVKD. The CDR3 spells CAISPLAGVTDTQYF. The CDR3 DNA is TGTGCCATCAGTCCCCTAGCGGGAGTTACAGATACGCAGTATTTT.

This chain joins TRBV18 and TRBJ2-3; D call uncertain. V dropped 3 bases and J dropped 8 bases, with 9 bases sitting between them. The CDR3 is 12 residues long. CDR1 and CDR2 (germline): KGHSH, LQKENI. In nucleotides, the CDR3 is TGTGCCAGCTCACCGGTACTCGGTACGCAGTATTTT. It yields the protein CASSPVLGTQYF.

The chain uses TRBV18 and TRBJ2-6, with a tentative D call TRBD2 (6 bases). CDR3 size: 18 residues. The germline CDR1 and CDR2 sequences are KGHSH and LQKENI. Trimming took off 3 bases at V and 4 bases at J, with 19 bases between the two ends. The CDR3 sequence is CASSPPVWEEAGANVLTF. In DNA form, the CDR3 reads TGTGCCAGCTCACCTCCGGTGTGGGAGGAAGCCGGGGCCAACGTCCTGACTTTC.

The chain links TRBV7-9 to TRBJ2-7; D might be TRBD2 (6 bases). The V and J ends lost 4 bases and 2 bases respectively, with 12 bases between them. The CDR3 is 14 residues long. Germline V lookup: CDR1 SEHNR, CDR2 FQNEAQ (reference sequence). CDR3 DNA sequence: TGTGCCAGCAGCTCCTTGGAGGGGACCTACGAGCAGTACTTC. Protein: CASSSLEGTYEQYF. Full variable domain (rest looked up from reference TRBV7-9 and TRBJ2-7): DTGVSQNPRHKITKRGQNVTFRCDPISEHNRLYWYRQTLGQGPEFLTYFQNEAQLEKSRLLSDRFSAERPKGSFSTLEIQRTEQGDSAMYLCASSSLEGTYEQYFGPGTRLTVT.

V gene TRBV18 combines with J gene TRBJ1-4; a weak D match, TRBD1 (6 bases). The CDR3 has 15 amino acids. V was trimmed by 1 base and J by 4 bases, leaving 10 bases between them. CDR1 and CDR2 from the germline V gene are KGHSH and LQKENI. CDR3 sequence: CASSPRTESNEKLFF. CDR3 sequence (DNA): TGTGCCAGCTCACCACGGACAGAGAGTAATGAAAAACTGTTTTTT. Variable domain in full (rest from reference TRBV18 and TRBJ1-4): NAGVMQNPRHLVRRRGQEARLRCSPMKGHSHVYWYRQLPEEGLKFMVYLQKENIIDESGMPKERFSAEFPKEGPSILRIQQVVRGDSAAYFCASSPRTESNEKLFFGSGTQLSVL.

The chain combines TRBV19 with TRBJ2-3; D is possibly TRBD2 (5 bases). Trimming took off 5 bases at V and 4 bases at J, with 7 bases between the two ends. CDR1 and CDR2 (germline): LNHDA, SQIVND (reference sequence). There are 12 residues in the CDR3. This CDR3 reads CASSLRADTQYF. CDR3 coding DNA: TGTGCCAGTAGTTTGCGGGCAGATACGCAGTATTTT.

V and J are TRBV7-2 and TRBJ2-1; perhaps TRBD2 as D (5 bases). Trimming pared 5 bases from V and 5 bases from J, leaving 13 bases between. Germline assignment: CDR1 SGHTA and CDR2 FQGNSA. CDR3 length: 14 residues. DNA for the CDR3: TGTGCCAGCAGCCCGAGCAGAGCGGACAATGAGCAGTTCTTC. Amino acid sequence: CASSPSRADNEQFF. Using reference TRBV7-2 and TRBJ2-1 for the parts outside the CDR3, the full variable domain is GAGVSQSPSNKVTEKGKDVELRCDPISGHTALYWYRQSLGQGLEFLIYFQGNSAPDKSGLPSDRFSAERTGGSVSTLTIQRTQQEDSAVYLCASSPSRADNEQFFGPGTRLTVL.

V usage is TRBV24-1 and J usage is TRBJ2-6; 9 bases line up with TRBD1. The V gene end was trimmed by 5 bases and the J gene end by 0 bases; junction bases not matched to a gene: 10. There are 19 residues in the CDR3. Germline loops: CDR1 KGHDR, CDR2 SFDVKD. CDR3 bases: TGTGCCACCAGTGCCTCGTTGGGGACAGGGTTCTCTGGGGCCAACGTCCTGACTTTC. Translation: CATSASLGTGFSGANVLTF.

The CDR3 DNA reads as TGTGCCAGCAGTCACAGGGACGGGAATCAGCCCCAGCATTTT. Its translation: CASSHRDGNQPQHF. The chain couples TRBV27 to TRBJ1-5; D possibly corresponds to TRBD1 (6 bases). The CDR3 length is 14 residues. Trimming shortened V by 5 bases and J by 4 bases, and 12 bases separated the two germline ends. CDR1 MNHEY and CDR2 SMNVEV come from the germline V gene (reference sequence).

The chain couples TRBV10-3 to TRBJ1-6, with no clear D. The CDR3 has 13 residues. The V gene lost 0 bases and the J gene lost 13 bases, with 10 bases spanning the gap. Germline CDR1 reads ENHRY; CDR2 reads SYGVKD. Here the CDR3 DNA reads TGTGCCATCAGTGAGTCTCCGAGGGCCCCCCTCCACTTT. Translating gives CAISESPRAPLHF.

The chain couples TRBV24-1 to TRBJ2-7, with D maybe TRBD2 (5 bases). V lost 5 bases to trimming and J lost 0 bases, with 16 bases between them. The CDR3 has 16 amino acids. The germline gives CDR1 KGHDR, CDR2 SFDVKD. The CDR3 DNA follows: TGTGCCACCAGTGCGGGGAGCGACTTGAGCTCCTACGAGCAGTACTTC. Its translation: CATSAGSDLSSYEQYF.

The V gene is TRBV28, the J gene TRBJ2-7, with TRBD2 as a possible D gene (6 bases). Trimming stripped 8 bases from V and 0 bases from J, with 14 bases between. The CDR3 extends over 14 amino acids. Germline CDR1 reads MDHEN; CDR2 reads SYDVKM. The CDR3 reads CASRREVSSYEQYF. The CDR3 nucleotides are TGTGCCAGCCGCAGGGAGGTTAGCTCCTACGAGCAGTACTTC.

The genes are TRBV21-1 and TRBJ2-7; the D call TRBD1 from the table was never checked on the DNA. TRBV21-1 constitutes a pseudogene. The CDR3 loop spans 17 amino acids. CDR3 DNA sequence: TGTGCCAGCAGCAAAGTTTTGGACAGGACGAGCTCCTACGAGCAGTACGTC. This codes for CASSKVLDRTSSYEQYV.

The chain employs TRBV7-3 and TRBJ2-2, with TRBD2 as a possible D gene (6 bases). The CDR3 consists of 16 residues. V lost 5 bases and J lost 5, with 18 bases in between. CDR1 and CDR2 from the germline V gene are SGHTA and FQGTGA. The CDR3 sequence: CASSPSHGSQTGELFF. CDR3 coding DNA: TGTGCCAGCAGCCCCAGTCACGGGAGTCAGACCGGGGAGCTGTTTTTT. Variable domain in full (rest from reference TRBV7-3 and TRBJ2-2): GAGVSQTPSNKVTEKGKYVELRCDPISGHTALYWYRQSLGQGPEFLIYFQGTGAADDSGLPNDRFFAVRPEGSVSTLKIQRTERGDSAVYLCASSPSHGSQTGELFFGEGSRLTVL.